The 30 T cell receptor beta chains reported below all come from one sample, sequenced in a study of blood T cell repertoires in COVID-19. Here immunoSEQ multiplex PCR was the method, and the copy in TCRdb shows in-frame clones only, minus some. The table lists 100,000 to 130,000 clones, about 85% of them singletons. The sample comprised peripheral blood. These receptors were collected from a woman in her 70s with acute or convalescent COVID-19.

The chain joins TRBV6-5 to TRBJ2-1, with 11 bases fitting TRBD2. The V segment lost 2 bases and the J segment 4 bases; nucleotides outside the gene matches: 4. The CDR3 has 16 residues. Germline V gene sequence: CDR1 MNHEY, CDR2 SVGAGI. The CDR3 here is CASSYIASGRYNEQFF. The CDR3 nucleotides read TGTGCCAGCAGTTACATCGCTAGCGGGAGGTACAATGAGCAGTTCTTC.

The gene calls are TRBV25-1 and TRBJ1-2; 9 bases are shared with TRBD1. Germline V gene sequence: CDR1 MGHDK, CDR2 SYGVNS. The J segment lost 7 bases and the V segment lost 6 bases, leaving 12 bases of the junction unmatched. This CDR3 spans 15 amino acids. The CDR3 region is CASRPPGQGSGGYTF. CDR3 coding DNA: TGTGCCAGCAGACCCCCGGGACAGGGTTCGGGTGGCTACACCTTC.

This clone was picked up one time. CDR3 sequence (DNA): TGTGCCAGCATCGGGACAGGGGTCGGGGAAAAACTGTTTTTT. Translation gives CASIGTGVGEKLFF. The rearrangement uses TRBV28 and TRBJ1-4; 10 nucleotides agree with TRBD1. V shed 7 bases and J 8 bases; nucleotides not matched to a gene: 7. Germline CDR1 reads MDHEN; CDR2 reads SYDVKM. The length of the CDR3 is 14 residues. The whole variable domain, filled in from reference TRBV28 and TRBJ1-4, reads DVKVTQSSRYLVKRTGEKVFLECVQDMDHENMFWYRQDPGLGLRLIYFSYDVKMKEKGDIPEGYSVSREKKERFSLILESASTNQTSMYLCASIGTGVGEKLFFGSGTQLSVL.

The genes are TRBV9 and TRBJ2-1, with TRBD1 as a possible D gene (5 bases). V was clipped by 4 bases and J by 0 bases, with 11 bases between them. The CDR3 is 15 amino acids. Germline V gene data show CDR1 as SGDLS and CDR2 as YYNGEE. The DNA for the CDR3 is TGTGCCAGCAGCCGCGACAGTAACTCCTACAATGAGCAGTTCTTC. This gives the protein CASSRDSNSYNEQFF.

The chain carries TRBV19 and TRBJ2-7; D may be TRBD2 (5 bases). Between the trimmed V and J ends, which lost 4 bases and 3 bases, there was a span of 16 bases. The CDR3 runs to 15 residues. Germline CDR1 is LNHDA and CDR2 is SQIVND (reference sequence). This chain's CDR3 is CASSSPLTGDYEQYF. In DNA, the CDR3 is TGTGCCAGTAGTAGCCCGCTGACCGGGGACTACGAGCAGTACTTC.

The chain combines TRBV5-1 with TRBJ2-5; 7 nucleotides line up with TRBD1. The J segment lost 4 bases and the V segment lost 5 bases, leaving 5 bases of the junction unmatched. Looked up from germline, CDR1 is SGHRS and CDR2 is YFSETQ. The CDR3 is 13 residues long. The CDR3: CASSSDRVETQYF. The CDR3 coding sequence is TGCGCCAGCAGTTCCGACAGGGTAGAGACCCAGTACTTC.

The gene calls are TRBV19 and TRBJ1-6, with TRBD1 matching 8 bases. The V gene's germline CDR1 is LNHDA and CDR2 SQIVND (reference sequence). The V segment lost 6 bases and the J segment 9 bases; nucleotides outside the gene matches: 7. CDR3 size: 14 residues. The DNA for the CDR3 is TGTGCCAGTAGACCACAGGGGGTTGGTTCACCCCTCCACTTT. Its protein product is CASRPQGVGSPLHF.

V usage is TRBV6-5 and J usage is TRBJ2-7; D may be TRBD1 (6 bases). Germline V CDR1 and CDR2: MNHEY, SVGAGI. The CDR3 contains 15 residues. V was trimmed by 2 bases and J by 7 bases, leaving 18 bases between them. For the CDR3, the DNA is TGTGCCAGCAGTTACCGCCCCGGGACACCGGGGGAGCAGTACTTC. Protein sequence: CASSYRPGTPGEQYF.

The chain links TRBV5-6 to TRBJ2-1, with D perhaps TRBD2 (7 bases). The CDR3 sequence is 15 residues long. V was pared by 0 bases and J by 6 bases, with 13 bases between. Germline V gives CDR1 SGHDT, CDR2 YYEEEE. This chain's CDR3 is CASSLVGGPGNEQFF. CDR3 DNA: TGTGCCAGCAGCTTGGTCGGGGGGCCTGGCAATGAGCAGTTCTTC.

DNA for the CDR3: TGTGCCAGTGACCCGGGACAGTTTTATAGCAATCAGCCCCAGCATTTT. This sequence encodes CASDPGQFYSNQPQHF. This sequence joins TRBV19 and TRBJ1-5, with 7 bases identical to TRBD1. Germline values: CDR1 LNHDA, CDR2 SQIVND (reference sequence). There are 16 residues in the CDR3. V was pared by 8 bases and J by 0 bases, with 10 bases of the junction left unmatched. Drawing the rest from reference TRBV19 and TRBJ1-5, the complete variable domain is DGGITQSPKYLFRKEGQNVTLSCEQNLNHDAMYWYRQDPGQGLRLIYYSQIVNDFQKGDIAEGYSVSREKKESFPLTVTSAQKNPTAFYLCASDPGQFYSNQPQHFGDGTRLSIL.

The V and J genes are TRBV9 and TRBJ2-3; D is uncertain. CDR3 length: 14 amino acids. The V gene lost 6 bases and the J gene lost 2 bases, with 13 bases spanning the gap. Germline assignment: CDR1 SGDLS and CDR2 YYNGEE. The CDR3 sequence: CASTPGSITDTQYF. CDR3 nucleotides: TGTGCCAGCACCCCCGGTAGTATCACAGATACGCAGTATTTT. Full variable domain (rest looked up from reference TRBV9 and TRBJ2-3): DSGVTQTPKHLITATGQRVTLRCSPRSGDLSVYWYQQSLDQGLQFLIQYYNGEERAKGNILERFSAQQFPDLHSELNLSSLELGDSALYFCASTPGSITDTQYFGPGTRLTVL.

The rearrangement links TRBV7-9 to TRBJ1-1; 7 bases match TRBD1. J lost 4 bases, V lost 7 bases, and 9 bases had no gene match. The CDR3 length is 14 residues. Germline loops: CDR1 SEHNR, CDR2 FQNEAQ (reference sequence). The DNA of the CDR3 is TGTGCCAGCACCTCTAAGACAGGGTTCACTGAAGCTTTCTTT. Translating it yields CASTSKTGFTEAFF. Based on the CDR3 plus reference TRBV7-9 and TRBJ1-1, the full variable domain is DTGVSQNPRHKITKRGQNVTFRCDPISEHNRLYWYRQTLGQGPEFLTYFQNEAQLEKSRLLSDRFSAERPKGSFSTLEIQRTEQGDSAMYLCASTSKTGFTEAFFGQGTRLTVV.

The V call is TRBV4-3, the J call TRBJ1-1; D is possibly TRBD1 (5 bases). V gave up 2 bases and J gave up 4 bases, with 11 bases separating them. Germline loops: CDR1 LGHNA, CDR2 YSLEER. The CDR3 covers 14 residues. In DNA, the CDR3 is TGCGCCAGCAGCCAATCAGGGTGGGGCACTGAAGCTTTCTTT. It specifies CASSQSGWGTEAFF.

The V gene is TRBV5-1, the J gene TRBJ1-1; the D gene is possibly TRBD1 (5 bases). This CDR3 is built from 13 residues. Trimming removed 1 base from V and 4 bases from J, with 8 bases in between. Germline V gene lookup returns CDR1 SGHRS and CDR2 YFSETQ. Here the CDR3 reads CASSLWGGTEAFF. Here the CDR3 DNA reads TGCGCCAGCAGCTTGTGGGGGGGCACTGAAGCTTTCTTT. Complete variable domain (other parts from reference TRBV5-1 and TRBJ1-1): KAGVTQTPRYLIKTRGQQVTLSCSPISGHRSVSWYQQTPGQGLQFLFEYFSETQRNKGNFPGRFSGRQFSNSRSEMNVSTLELGDSALYLCASSLWGGTEAFFGQGTRLTVV.

The CDR3 loop reads CASSLSGRGANVLTF. The CDR3 DNA sequence: TGTGCCAGCTCACTCTCAGGGCGTGGGGCCAACGTCCTGACTTTC. This chain connects TRBV18 to TRBJ2-6, with TRBD1 as a possible D gene (5 bases). Trimming shortened V by 4 bases and J by 3 bases, and 10 bases separated the two germline ends. The CDR3 covers 15 residues. Germline CDR1 reads KGHSH; CDR2 reads LQKENI.

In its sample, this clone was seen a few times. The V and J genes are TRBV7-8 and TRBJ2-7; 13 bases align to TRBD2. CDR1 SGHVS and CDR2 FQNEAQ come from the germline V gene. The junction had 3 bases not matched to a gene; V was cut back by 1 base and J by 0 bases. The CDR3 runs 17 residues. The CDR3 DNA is TGTGCCAGCAGCTTAGTCGGGACTAGCGGGATCTCCTACGAGCAGTACTTC. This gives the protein CASSLVGTSGISYEQYF.

CDR3 coding DNA: TGTGCCAGCAGTCCATTGGGGCAGGCAAGGACCCAGTACTTC. This codes for CASSPLGQARTQYF. V is TRBV7-9 and J is TRBJ2-5; tentatively, D is TRBD1 (5 bases). This CDR3 contains 14 residues. Trimming removed 6 bases from V and 7 bases from J, with 18 bases in between. The V gene's germline CDR1 is SEHNR and CDR2 FQNEAQ (reference sequence).

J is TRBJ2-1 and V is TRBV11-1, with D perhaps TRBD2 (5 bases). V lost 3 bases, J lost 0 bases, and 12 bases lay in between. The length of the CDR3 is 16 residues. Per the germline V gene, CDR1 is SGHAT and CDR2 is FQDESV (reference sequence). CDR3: CASSLGASTSYNEQFF. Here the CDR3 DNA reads TGTGCCAGCAGCTTGGGAGCTTCTACCTCCTACAATGAGCAGTTCTTC.

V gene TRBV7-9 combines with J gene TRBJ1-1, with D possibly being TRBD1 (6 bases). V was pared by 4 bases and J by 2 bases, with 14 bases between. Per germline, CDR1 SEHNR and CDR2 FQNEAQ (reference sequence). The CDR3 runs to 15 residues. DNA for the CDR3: TGTGCCAGCAGCTACCGACAGGACTTAAACACTGAAGCTTTCTTT. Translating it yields CASSYRQDLNTEAFF.

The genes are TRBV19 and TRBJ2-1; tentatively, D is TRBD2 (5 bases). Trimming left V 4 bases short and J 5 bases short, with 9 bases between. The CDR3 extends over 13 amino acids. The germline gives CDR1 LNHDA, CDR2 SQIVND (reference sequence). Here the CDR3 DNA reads TGTGCCAGTAGTAGGAGAGCGGACAATGAGCAGTTCTTC. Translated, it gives CASSRRADNEQFF.

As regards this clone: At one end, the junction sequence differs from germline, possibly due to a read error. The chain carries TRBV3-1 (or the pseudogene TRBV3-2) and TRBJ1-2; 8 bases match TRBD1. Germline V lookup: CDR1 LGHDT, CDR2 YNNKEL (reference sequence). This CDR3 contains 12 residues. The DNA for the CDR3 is TGTGCCAGCGGCCAGGGGGCTAGTGGCTACACCTTC. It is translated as CASGQGASGYTF.

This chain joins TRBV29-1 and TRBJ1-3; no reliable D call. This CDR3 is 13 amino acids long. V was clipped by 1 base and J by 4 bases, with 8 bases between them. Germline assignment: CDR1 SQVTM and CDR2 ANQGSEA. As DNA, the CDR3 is TGCAGCGTTGAAGGCAGTAAAGGAAACACCATATATTTT. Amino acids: CSVEGSKGNTIYF.

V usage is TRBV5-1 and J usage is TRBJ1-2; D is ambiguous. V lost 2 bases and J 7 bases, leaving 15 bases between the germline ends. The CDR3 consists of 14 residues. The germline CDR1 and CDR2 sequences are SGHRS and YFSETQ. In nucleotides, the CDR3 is TGCGCCAGCAGCTTTTACGGGAAGGGCTCTGGCTACACCTTC. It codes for CASSFYGKGSGYTF.

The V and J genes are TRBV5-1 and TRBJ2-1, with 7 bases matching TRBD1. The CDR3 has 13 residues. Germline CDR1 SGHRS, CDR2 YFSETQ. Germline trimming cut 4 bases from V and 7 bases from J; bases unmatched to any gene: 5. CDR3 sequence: CASSPRQGNEQFF. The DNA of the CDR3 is TGCGCCAGCAGCCCCCGACAGGGTAATGAGCAGTTCTTC.

CDR3 sequence reads: CAWSRSGQYNEQFF. CDR3 in DNA: TGTGCCTGGAGTAGGAGCGGTCAATACAATGAGCAGTTCTTC. The chain combines TRBV30 with TRBJ2-1; perhaps TRBD2 as D (5 bases). Germline CDR1 and CDR2: GTSNPN and SVGIG (reference sequence). This CDR3 has 14 amino acids. The ends were cut back, 2 bases at V and 4 bases at J, with 12 bases in the middle.

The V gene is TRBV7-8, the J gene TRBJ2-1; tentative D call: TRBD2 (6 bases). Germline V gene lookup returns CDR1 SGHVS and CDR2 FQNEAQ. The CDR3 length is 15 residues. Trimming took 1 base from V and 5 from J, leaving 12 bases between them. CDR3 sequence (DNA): TGTGCCAGCAGCTTAGTTCGGGGGTCCAACAATGAGCAGTTCTTC. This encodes CASSLVRGSNNEQFF. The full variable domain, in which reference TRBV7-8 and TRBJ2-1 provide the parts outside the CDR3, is GAGVSQSPRYKVAKRGQDVALRCDPISGHVSLFWYQQALGQGPEFLTYFQNEAQLDKSGLPSDRFFAERPEGSVSTLKIQRTQQEDSAVYLCASSLVRGSNNEQFFGPGTRLTVL.

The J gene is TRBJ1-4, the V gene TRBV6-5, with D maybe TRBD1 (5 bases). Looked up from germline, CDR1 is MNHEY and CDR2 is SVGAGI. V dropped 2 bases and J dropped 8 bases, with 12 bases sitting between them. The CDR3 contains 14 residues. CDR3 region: CASSYRGREEKLFF. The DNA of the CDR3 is TGTGCCAGCAGTTACAGGGGAAGGGAAGAAAAACTGTTTTTT.

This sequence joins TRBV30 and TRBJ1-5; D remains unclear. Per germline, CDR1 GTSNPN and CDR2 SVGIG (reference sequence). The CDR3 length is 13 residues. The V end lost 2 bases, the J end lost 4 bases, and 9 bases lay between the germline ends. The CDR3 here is CAWSRQDNQPQHF. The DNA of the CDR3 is TGTGCCTGGAGTCGCCAGGATAATCAGCCCCAGCATTTT.

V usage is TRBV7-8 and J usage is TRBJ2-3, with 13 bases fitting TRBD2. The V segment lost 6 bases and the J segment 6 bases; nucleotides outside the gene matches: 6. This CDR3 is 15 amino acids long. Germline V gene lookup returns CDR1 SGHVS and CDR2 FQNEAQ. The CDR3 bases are TGTGCCAGCAGTGGACTAGCGGGGGTGGAGGATACGCAGTATTTT. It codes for CASSGLAGVEDTQYF. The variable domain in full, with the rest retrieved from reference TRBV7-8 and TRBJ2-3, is GAGVSQSPRYKVAKRGQDVALRCDPISGHVSLFWYQQALGQGPEFLTYFQNEAQLDKSGLPSDRFFAERPEGSVSTLKIQRTQQEDSAVYLCASSGLAGVEDTQYFGPGTRLTVL.

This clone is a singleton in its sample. Here the CDR3 reads CASSLDGRPAYEQYF. DNA for the CDR3: TGTGCCAGCAGCTTAGATGGGCGTCCTGCCTACGAGCAGTACTTC. The chain joins TRBV11-2 to TRBJ2-7, with D uncertain. Trimming shortened V by 0 bases and J by 2 bases, and 11 bases separated the two germline ends. The CDR3 sequence is 15 residues long. Germline V CDR1 and CDR2: SGHAT, FQNNGV.